The sequence of this T cell receptor (beta chain) was determined in a study of blood T cell repertoires in COVID-19. Across the whole study: T cells, B-cell-depleted T cells, or PBMCs provided the cDNA or gDNA that served as material.

This CDR3 is 13 amino acids long. The ends lost 5 bases at V and 7 bases at J; junction bases unmatched: 3. Using immunoSEQ multiplex PCR, the repertoire was profiled, and TCRdb retains in-frame clones only, with some absent. The table has approximately 430,000 clones, just over 85% seen once. This receptor was obtained from a young woman with active or convalescent COVID-19. The chain combines TRBV12-3 or TRBV12-4 with TRBJ2-2, with 8 positions matching TRBD1. Material: peripheral blood. The CDR3 coding sequence is TGTGCCAGCAGTCCGACAGGGGTCGGGGAGCTGTTTTTT. Translation gives CASSPTGVGELFF.